This TCR beta chain is drawn from a study of T cell repertoires in cytomegalovirus infection. Germline V gene data show CDR1 as SQVTM and CDR2 as ANQGSEA. The V and J ends lost 8 bases and 5 bases respectively, with 15 bases between them. This CDR3 spans 12 amino acids. In this sample, this clonotype turned up once. From the reads, TCRdb called clonotypes with MiXCR, one entry per CDR3 protein. The table records fewer than 300,000 distinct CDR3 sequences, roughly 25% of them present only once. This TCR was recovered from a human donor in good health (CMV status not recorded). Some clones in this sample may be carry-over from other donors' samples. The sequenced sample was PBMCs. The chain links TRBV29-1 to TRBJ2-5; D is uncertain. CDR3 DNA: TGCAGCTCAATCCCCTCCGGGGAGACCCAGTACTTC. Translated, it gives CSSIPSGETQYF.